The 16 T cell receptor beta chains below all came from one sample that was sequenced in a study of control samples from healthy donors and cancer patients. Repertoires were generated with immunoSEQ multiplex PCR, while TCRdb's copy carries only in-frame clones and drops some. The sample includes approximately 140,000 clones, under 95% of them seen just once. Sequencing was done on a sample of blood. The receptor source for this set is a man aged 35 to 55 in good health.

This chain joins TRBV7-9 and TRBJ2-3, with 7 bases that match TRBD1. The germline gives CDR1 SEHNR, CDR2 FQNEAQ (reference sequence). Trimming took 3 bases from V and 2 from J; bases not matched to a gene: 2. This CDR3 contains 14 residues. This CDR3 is CASSFTGVTDTQYF. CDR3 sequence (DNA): TGTGCCAGCAGCTTTACAGGGGTCACAGATACGCAGTATTTT. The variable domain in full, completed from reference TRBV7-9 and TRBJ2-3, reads DTGVSQNPRHKITKRGQNVTFRCDPISEHNRLYWYRQTLGQGPEFLTYFQNEAQLEKSRLLSDRFSAERPKGSFSTLEIQRTEQGDSAMYLCASSFTGVTDTQYFGPGTRLTVL.

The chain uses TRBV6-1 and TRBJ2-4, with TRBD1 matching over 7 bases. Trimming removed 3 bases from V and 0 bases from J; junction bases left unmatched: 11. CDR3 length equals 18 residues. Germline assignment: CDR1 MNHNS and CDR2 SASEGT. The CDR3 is CASSEGTVTALAKNIQYF. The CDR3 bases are TGTGCCAGCAGTGAGGGGACAGTAACCGCTCTAGCCAAAAACATTCAGTACTTC.

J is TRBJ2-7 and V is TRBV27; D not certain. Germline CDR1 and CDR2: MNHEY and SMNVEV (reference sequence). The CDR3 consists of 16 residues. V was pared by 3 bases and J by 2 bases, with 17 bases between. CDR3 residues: CASSFSVGDYTYEQYF. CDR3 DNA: TGTGCCAGCAGTTTTTCGGTAGGAGATTATACCTACGAGCAGTACTTC.

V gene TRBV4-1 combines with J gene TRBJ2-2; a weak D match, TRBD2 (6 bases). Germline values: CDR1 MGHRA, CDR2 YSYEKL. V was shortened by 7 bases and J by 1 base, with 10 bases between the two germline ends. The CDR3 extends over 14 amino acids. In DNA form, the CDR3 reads TGCGCCAGCACGGGACTCCAGAACACCGGGGAGCTGTTTTTT. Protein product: CASTGLQNTGELFF.

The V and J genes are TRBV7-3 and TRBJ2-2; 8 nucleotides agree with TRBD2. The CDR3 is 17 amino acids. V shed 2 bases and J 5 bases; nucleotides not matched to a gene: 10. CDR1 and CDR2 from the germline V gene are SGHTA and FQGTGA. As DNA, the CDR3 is TGTGCCAGCAGCTTAGACGGGCGGGCGGGAGGAACCGGGGAGCTGTTTTTT. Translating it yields CASSLDGRAGGTGELFF. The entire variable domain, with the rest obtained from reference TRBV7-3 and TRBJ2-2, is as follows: GAGVSQTPSNKVTEKGKYVELRCDPISGHTALYWYRQSLGQGPEFLIYFQGTGAADDSGLPNDRFFAVRPEGSVSTLKIQRTERGDSAVYLCASSLDGRAGGTGELFFGEGSRLTVL.

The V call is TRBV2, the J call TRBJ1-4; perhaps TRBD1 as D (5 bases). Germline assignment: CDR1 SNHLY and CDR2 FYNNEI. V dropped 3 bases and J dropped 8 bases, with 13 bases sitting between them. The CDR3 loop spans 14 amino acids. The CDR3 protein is CASSESRASEKLFF. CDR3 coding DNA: TGTGCCAGCAGTGAGAGCAGGGCGAGCGAAAAACTGTTTTTT.

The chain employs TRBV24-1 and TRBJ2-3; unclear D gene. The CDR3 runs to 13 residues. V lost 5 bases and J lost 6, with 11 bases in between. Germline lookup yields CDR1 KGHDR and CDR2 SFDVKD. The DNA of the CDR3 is TGTGCCACCAGTGTCCCGGGCAGGGATACGCAGTATTTT. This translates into CATSVPGRDTQYF.

CDR3 region: CASSYIGRIETQYF. The CDR3 DNA reads as TGTGCCAGCAGTTATATTGGGCGCATAGAGACCCAGTACTTC. V usage is TRBV6-2 or TRBV6-3 and J usage is TRBJ2-5; no definite D call. V lost 3 bases to trimming and J lost 4 bases, with 12 bases between them. Germline V gives CDR1 MNHEY, CDR2 SVGEGT. This CDR3 contains 14 residues.

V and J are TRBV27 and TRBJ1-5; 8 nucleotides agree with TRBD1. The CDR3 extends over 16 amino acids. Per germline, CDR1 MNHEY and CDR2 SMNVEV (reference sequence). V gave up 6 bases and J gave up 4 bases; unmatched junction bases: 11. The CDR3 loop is CASSQDRGGGNQPQHF. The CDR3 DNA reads TGTGCCAGCAGCCAAGACAGGGGAGGTGGTAATCAGCCCCAGCATTTT.

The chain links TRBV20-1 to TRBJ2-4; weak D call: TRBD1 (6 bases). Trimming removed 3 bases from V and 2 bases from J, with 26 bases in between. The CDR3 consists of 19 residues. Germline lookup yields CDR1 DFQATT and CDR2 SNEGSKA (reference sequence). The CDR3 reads CSASGVGTLDHLPKNIQYF. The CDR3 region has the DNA TGCAGTGCTAGTGGGGTTGGGACATTGGACCATCTTCCCAAAAACATTCAGTACTTC.

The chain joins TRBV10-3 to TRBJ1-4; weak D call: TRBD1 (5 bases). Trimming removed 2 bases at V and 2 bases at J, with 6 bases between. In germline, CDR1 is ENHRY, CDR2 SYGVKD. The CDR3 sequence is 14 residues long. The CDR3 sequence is CAISEGATNEKLFF. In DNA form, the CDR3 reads TGTGCCATCAGTGAGGGGGCCACTAATGAAAAACTGTTTTTT.

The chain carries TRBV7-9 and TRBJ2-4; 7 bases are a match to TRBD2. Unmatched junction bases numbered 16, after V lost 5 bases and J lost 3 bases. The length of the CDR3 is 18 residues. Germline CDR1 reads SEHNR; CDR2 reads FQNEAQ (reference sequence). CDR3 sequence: CASSPNRRGPSGKNIQYF. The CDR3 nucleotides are TGTGCCAGCAGCCCTAACAGACGGGGACCTAGCGGCAAAAACATTCAGTACTTC. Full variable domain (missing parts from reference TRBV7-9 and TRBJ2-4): DTGVSQNPRHKITKRGQNVTFRCDPISEHNRLYWYRQTLGQGPEFLTYFQNEAQLEKSRLLSDRFSAERPKGSFSTLEIQRTEQGDSAMYLCASSPNRRGPSGKNIQYFGAGTRLSVL.

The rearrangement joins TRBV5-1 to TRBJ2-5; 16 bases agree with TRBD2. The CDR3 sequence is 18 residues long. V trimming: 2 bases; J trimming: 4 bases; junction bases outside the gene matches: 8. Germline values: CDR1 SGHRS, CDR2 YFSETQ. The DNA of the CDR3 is TGCGCCAGCAGCTTAGGGACTAGCGGGAGGGCCGCGCGAGAGACCCAGTACTTC. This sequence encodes CASSLGTSGRAARETQYF.

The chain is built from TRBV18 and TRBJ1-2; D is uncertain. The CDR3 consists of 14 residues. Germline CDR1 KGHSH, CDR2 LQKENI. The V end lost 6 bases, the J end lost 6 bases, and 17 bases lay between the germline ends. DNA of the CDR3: TGTGCCAGCTCCTCAGAGATGAGGCGGAATGGCTACACCTTC. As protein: CASSSEMRRNGYTF. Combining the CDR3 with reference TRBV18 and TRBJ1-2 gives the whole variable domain NAGVMQNPRHLVRRRGQEARLRCSPMKGHSHVYWYRQLPEEGLKFMVYLQKENIIDESGMPKERFSAEFPKEGPSILRIQQVVRGDSAAYFCASSSEMRRNGYTFGSGTRLTVV.

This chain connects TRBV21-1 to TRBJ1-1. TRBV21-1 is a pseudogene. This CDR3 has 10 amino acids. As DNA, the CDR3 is TGTGCCAGCAGTATTATGGGAGCTTTCTTT. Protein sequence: CASSIMGAFF.

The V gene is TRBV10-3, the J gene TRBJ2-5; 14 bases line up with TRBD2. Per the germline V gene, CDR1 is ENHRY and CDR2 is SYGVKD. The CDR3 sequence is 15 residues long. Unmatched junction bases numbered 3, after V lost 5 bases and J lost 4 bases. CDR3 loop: CAISPGLAGAETQYF. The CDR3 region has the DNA TGTGCCATCAGTCCGGGACTAGCGGGAGCAGAGACCCAGTACTTC.